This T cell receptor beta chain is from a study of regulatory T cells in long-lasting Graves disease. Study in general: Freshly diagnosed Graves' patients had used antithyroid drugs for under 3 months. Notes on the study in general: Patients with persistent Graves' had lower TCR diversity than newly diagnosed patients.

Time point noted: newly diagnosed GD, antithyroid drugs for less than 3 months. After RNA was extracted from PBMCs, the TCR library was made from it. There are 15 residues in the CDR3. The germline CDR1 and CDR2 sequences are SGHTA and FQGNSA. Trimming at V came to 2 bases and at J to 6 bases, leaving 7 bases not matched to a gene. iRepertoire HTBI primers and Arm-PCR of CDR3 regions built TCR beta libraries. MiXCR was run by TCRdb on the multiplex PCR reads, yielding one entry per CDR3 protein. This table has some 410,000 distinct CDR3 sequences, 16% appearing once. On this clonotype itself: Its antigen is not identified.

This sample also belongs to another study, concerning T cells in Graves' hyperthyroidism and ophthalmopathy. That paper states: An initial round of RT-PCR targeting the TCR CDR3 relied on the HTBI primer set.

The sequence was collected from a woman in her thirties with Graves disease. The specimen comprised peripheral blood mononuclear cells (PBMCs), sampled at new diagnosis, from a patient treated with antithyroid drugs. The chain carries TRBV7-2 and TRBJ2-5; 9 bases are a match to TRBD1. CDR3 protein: CASSLSGDRVQTQYF. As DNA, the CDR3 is TGTGCCAGCAGCTTATCGGGGGACAGGGTCCAGACCCAGTACTTC.